This entry is about one T cell receptor beta chain. The sample holds many counts of this clonotype. What this receptor recognizes is not known. No base quality values were provided; no much bigger clone lies one nucleotide off. This sample was taken from a study of response to subunit inactivated influenza vaccine (dated by TCRdb to the late 2010s). Regarding the study in general: Deep quantitative T cell receptor repertoire profiling was used in the study to track responses to a trivalent subunit inactivated influenza vaccine.

General findings and caveats noted by the study authors: The authors suggested that each seasonal influenza vaccination may recruit only a limited number of new T cells.

Library preparation was by RT-PCR. Sequencing was carried out with an Illumina HiSeq 2500. The raw public data were reprocessed by TCRdb itself: fastp quality trimming at Q25, MiXCR clonotype calling, in-frame beta chains only. When rows share a CDR3 protein, they turn into one entry using the most common DNA and genes. This sample is represented by 490,000 or so distinct CDR3 sequences; 6% to 9% of them were singletons. Clones ranked in the top ten supply 10% to 15% of the sample. Sequenced here: PBMCs from blood, sampled 23 months after vaccination. This receptor was obtained from a man aged 45 to 70 who received an inactivated influenza vaccine. Donor details come from another sample of the same person, matched by shared clones.

The CDR3 corresponds to CASSQEGGSPYEQYF. Here is the DNA: TGTGCCAGCAGCCAAGAGGGCGGGAGCCCCTACGAGCAGTACTTC. The chain uses TRBV4-2 and TRBJ2-7; 7 middle bases align to TRBD2. At the junction V is shortened by 0 bases and J by 2 bases; bases outside the gene matches: 4. The CDR3 sequence holds 15 residues, the cysteine and phenylalanine included. Only the CDR3 region is kept as DNA, spanning 45 bases read in frame from base 1. For CDR1 and CDR2, the germline V gene lists LGHNA and YNFKEQ.